This T cell receptor beta chain was captured by sequencing in a study of blood T cell repertoires in COVID-19. Study context: Italy, Spain and the United States were the sources of the convalescent and acute COVID-19 samples. T cells, B-cell-depleted T cells, or PBMCs supplied cDNA or gDNA.

In the original processing: Using reference gene primer amplification, nucleated cell counts were estimated. Sequencing was performed with immunoSEQ multiplex PCR; in TCRdb, only in-frame clones are kept and a portion is missing. D and trimming were read from the DNA, whereas the V and J calls and clone size are those reported in that table. The sample has 40,000 to 50,000 clones, about four fifths seen once. This TCR came from a woman at least 80 years old with acute or convalescent COVID-19. The sequencing input was peripheral blood.

CDR3 protein: CASSPIPGLAASTDTQYF. As DNA, the CDR3 is TGTGCCAGCTCACCAATCCCCGGACTAGCGGCTTCCACAGATACGCAGTATTTT. The gene calls are TRBV18 and TRBJ2-3, with 10 bases matching TRBD2. With V trimmed by 2 bases and J by 2 bases, 10 bases remained unmatched. There are 18 residues in the CDR3. CDR1 and CDR2 (germline): KGHSH, LQKENI.